One and the same sample provided the 13 T cell receptor beta chains below, sequenced in a study of blood T cell repertoires in COVID-19. Method: immunoSEQ multiplex PCR; TCRdb's copy keeps in-frame clones and lacks some. Of roughly 100,000 clones in the sample, roughly 87% are singletons; the top ten hold 3.1%. The specimen sequenced was peripheral blood. These receptors all come from a man in his fifties or sixties in a cohort sampled during active COVID-19.

A single count supports this clone. The J gene is TRBJ1-6, the V gene TRBV5-1, with D maybe TRBD1 (5 bases). The CDR3 has 13 residues. V lost 4 bases to trimming and J lost 14 bases, with 16 bases between them. The germline gives CDR1 SGHRS, CDR2 YFSETQ. In DNA, the CDR3 is TGCGCCAGCAGCCTCGGGGGAGGCCCTACCCTCCACTTT. It specifies CASSLGGGPTLHF.

The V call is TRBV7-7, the J call TRBJ2-5, with D maybe TRBD1 (6 bases). Per the germline V gene, CDR1 is SSHAT and CDR2 is FNYEAQ (reference sequence). V lost 4 bases and J lost 5, with 14 bases in between. This CDR3 has 14 amino acids. The CDR3 bases are TGTGCCAGCAGCTCTTCCAGGGGAAGCGAGACCCAGTACTTC. Amino acids: CASSSSRGSETQYF. Complete variable domain (other parts from reference TRBV7-7 and TRBJ2-5): GAGVSQSPRYKVTKRGQDVTLRCDPISSHATLYWYQQALGQGPEFLTYFNYEAQPDKSGLPSDRFSAERPEGSISTLTIQRTEQRDSAMYRCASSSSRGSETQYFGPGTRLLVL.

To note about this clone: The identical CDR3 is also encoded by other nucleotide sequences in the sample. V is TRBV5-1 and J is TRBJ2-5, with D possibly TRBD1 on 6 matching bases. The ends were cut back, 2 bases at V and 1 base at J, with 6 bases in the middle. This CDR3 is built from 13 residues. Looked up from germline, CDR1 is SGHRS and CDR2 is YFSETQ. This CDR3 is CASSLGGQETQYF. The CDR3 coding sequence is TGCGCCAGCAGCTTAGGGGGCCAAGAGACCCAGTACTTC.

This chain joins TRBV11-3 and TRBJ1-3, with D tentatively TRBD1 (5 bases). Trimming shortened V by 5 bases and J by 2 bases, and 16 bases separated the two germline ends. This CDR3 spans 16 amino acids. The germline gives CDR1 SGHNT, CDR2 YENEEA. The CDR3 DNA sequence: TGTGCCAGCAGCCGAACTCAGGGTTTCGCTGGAAACACCATATATTTT. Protein: CASSRTQGFAGNTIYF.

V gene TRBV7-6 combines with J gene TRBJ2-7, with 7 positions matching TRBD1. There are 15 residues in the CDR3. V lost 1 base, J lost 4 bases, and 7 bases stayed unmatched. Germline-derived CDR1 and CDR2 are SGHVS and FNYEAQ. CDR3 region: CASSLGTGAQYEQYF. The CDR3 nucleotides are TGTGCCAGCAGCTTAGGGACAGGCGCTCAGTACGAGCAGTACTTC.

The V gene is TRBV3-1 (or the pseudogene TRBV3-2), the J gene TRBJ2-7; 8 bases line up with TRBD2. Germline V gene sequence: CDR1 LGHDT, CDR2 YNNKEL (reference sequence). This CDR3 has 15 residues. V lost 4 bases, J lost 3 bases, and 8 bases stayed unmatched. The DNA of the CDR3 is TGTGCCAGCAGCCGGGGAGGCGGGGGGTTCTACGAGCAGTACTTC. Amino acid sequence: CASSRGGGGFYEQYF.

This clone appeared once. The chain has TRBV9 and TRBJ2-1; TRBD2 agrees at 8 bases. There are 15 residues in the CDR3. J gave up 3 bases and V 4 bases, and 6 bases lay outside the gene matches. Germline CDR1 SGDLS, CDR2 YYNGEE. The CDR3 spells CASSTVRGGYNEQFF. The DNA of the CDR3 is TGTGCCAGCAGCACGGTCCGGGGGGGCTACAATGAGCAGTTCTTC.

A few counts support this clone. The chain combines TRBV6-2 or TRBV6-3 with TRBJ1-5; TRBD1 might be the D (5 bases). From germline, CDR1 is MNHEY and CDR2 SVGEGT. The V and J ends lost 2 bases and 11 bases respectively, with 16 bases between them. The CDR3 has 14 residues. CDR3: CASSYDGQIGAQHF. CDR3 DNA sequence: TGTGCCAGCAGTTACGACGGACAAATTGGGGCCCAGCATTTT.

The chain recombines TRBV5-1 with TRBJ2-1; 7 nucleotides agree with TRBD1. With 2 bases clipped from V and 0 bases from J, the junction kept 5 bases outside the gene matches. The germline V gene has CDR1 SGHRS and CDR2 YFSETQ. The CDR3 totals 16 residues. CDR3 region: CASSLQTGSSYNEQFF. Here the CDR3 DNA reads TGCGCCAGCAGCTTACAGACAGGGAGCTCCTACAATGAGCAGTTCTTC.

This chain joins TRBV5-5 and TRBJ2-2; 7 bases fit TRBD1. The CDR3 contains 14 residues. CDR1 SGHKS and CDR2 YYEKEE come from the germline V gene (reference sequence). J lost 3 bases, V lost 6 bases, and 5 bases had no gene match. The CDR3 loop reads CASTTGQDTGELFF. CDR3 DNA sequence: TGTGCCAGCACCACAGGACAGGACACCGGGGAGCTGTTTTTT.

V gene TRBV25-1 combines with J gene TRBJ1-6; 9 bases map to TRBD1. The CDR3 is 14 residues long. Losses at the gene ends were 6 bases for V and 8 bases for J; bases not matched to a gene: 5. Per the germline V gene, CDR1 is MGHDK and CDR2 is SYGVNS. Here the CDR3 reads CASSWDRDDSPLHF. The CDR3 DNA reads TGTGCCAGCAGCTGGGACAGGGATGATTCACCCCTCCACTTT. Using reference TRBV25-1 and TRBJ1-6 for the parts outside the CDR3, the full variable domain is EADIYQTPRYLVIGTGKKITLECSQTMGHDKMYWYQQDPGMELHLIHYSYGVNSTEKGDLSSESTVSRIRTEHFPLTLESARPSHTSQYLCASSWDRDDSPLHFGNGTRLTVT.

V usage is TRBV2 and J usage is TRBJ2-2; a weak D match, TRBD2 (5 bases). Trimming removed 7 bases at V and 5 bases at J, with 8 bases between. CDR3 size: 12 residues. The germline V gene has CDR1 SNHLY and CDR2 FYNNEI. The CDR3 sequence is CASNRDTGELFF. DNA of the CDR3: TGTGCCAGCAATCGGGATACCGGGGAGCTGTTTTTT.

The V call is TRBV20-1, the J call TRBJ1-2; TRBD1 matches at 7 bases. J lost 13 bases, V lost 5 bases, and 7 bases had no gene match. The CDR3 is 10 amino acids. Germline CDR1 DFQATT, CDR2 SNEGSKA (reference sequence). CDR3 region: CSAFDRVFTF. The CDR3, as DNA: TGCAGTGCTTTCGACAGGGTATTCACCTTC.